These T cell receptor beta chains were read from a single sample in a study of CD8+CD57+ T cells in acquired aplastic anemia. TCRdb reprocessed the reads with MiXCR, giving one entry per CDR3 protein. The sample has under 500,000 distinct CDR3 sequences; approximately 32% are singletons. Sequenced material: sorted CD4+, CD8+, or CD8+CD57+ T cells (not recorded which) from PBMCs. The source of these receptors is a human donor with aplastic anemia. Each CDR3 is given with its conserved first and last residue. D genes are given only for firm matches. Clone size is given for some rows only: seen once, a few or many times, or a class if the clone is expanded.

V gene	clone size	J gene	D gene	CDR3 protein	CDR3 DNA
TRBV24-1	NA	TRBJ2-1	TRBD1	CATSDLTGTGDNEQFF	TGTGCCACCAGTGATTTGACCGGGACAGGGGACAATGAGCAGTTCTTC
TRBV4-2	few	TRBJ2-1	TRBD2	CASSGSGRVFNEQFF	TGTGCCAGCAGCGGTAGCGGGAGGGTATTCAATGAGCAGTTCTTC
TRBV15	NA	TRBJ2-5	NA	CATSREGSNQETQYF	TGTGCCACCAGCCGAGAGGGCAGCAACCAAGAGACCCAGTACTTC
TRBV14	few	TRBJ1-3	NA	CASSQRLGNTIYF	TGTGCCAGCAGCCAAAGACTGGGAAACACCATATATTTT
TRBV7-3	many	TRBJ2-6	NA	CASSPGANVLTF	TGTGCCAGCAGCCCAGGGGCCAACGTCCTGACTTTC
TRBV6-1	NA	TRBJ1-1	TRBD1	CASRVGQGMNTEAFF	TGTGCCAGCAGGGTGGGACAGGGCATGAACACTGAAGCTTTCTTT
TRBV7-9	once	TRBJ2-3	TRBD2	CASKRAGGSRDTQYF	TGTGCCAGCAAGCGAGCGGGGGGTAGTAGAGATACGCAGTATTTT
TRBV29-1	many	TRBJ2-1	NA	CSVVLGPYNEQFF	TGCAGCGTTGTGTTGGGACCTTACAATGAGCAGTTCTTC
TRBV9	NA	TRBJ2-4	NA	CASSPGLENIQYF	TGTGCCAGCAGCCCAGGGCTCGAAAACATTCAGTACTTC
TRBV6-1	NA	TRBJ2-5	NA	CASRTIGGRVETQYF	TGTGCCAGCAGAACTATCGGGGGTCGGGTAGAGACCCAGTACTTC
TRBV25-1	many	TRBJ1-3	NA	CASRQANSGNTIYF	TGTGCCAGCAGACAGGCTAACTCTGGAAACACCATATATTTT
TRBV25-1	many	TRBJ2-7	TRBD2	CASTGRSYEQYF	TGTGCCAGCACCGGGAGGAGCTACGAGCAGTACTTC
TRBV9	few	TRBJ2-1	NA	CASSVYGSSYNEQFF	TGTGCCAGCAGCGTCTATGGGAGCTCCTACAATGAGCAGTTCTTC
TRBV30	NA	TRBJ1-6	NA	CAWSVGVRDSPLHF	TGTGCCTGGAGTGTGGGGGTACGGGATTCACCCCTCCACTTT
TRBV19	NA	TRBJ2-3	NA	CASSITGQTTDTQYF	TGTGCCAGTAGTATCACCGGGCAAACTACAGATACGCAGTATTTT
TRBV25-1	few	TRBJ1-1	TRBD1	CASSSDRGKGTEAFF	TGTGCCAGCAGCTCCGACAGGGGAAAGGGCACTGAAGCTTTCTTT
TRBV9	NA	TRBJ1-3	NA	CAWSVEIGSGNTIYF	TGTGCCTGGAGTGTAGAGATCGGCTCTGGAAACACCATATATTTT
TRBV19	many	TRBJ2-1	NA	CASRGWRYNEQFF	TGTGCCAGTAGGGGTTGGCGGTACAATGAGCAGTTCTTC
TRBV13	once	TRBJ2-1	TRBD2	CASSRLGGGANEQFF	TGTGCCAGCAGCCGACTCGGCGGGGGGGCCAATGAGCAGTTCTTC
TRBV15	many	TRBJ2-3	NA	CATSRDFRRDTDTQYF	TGTGCCACCAGCAGAGATTTTAGACGAGACACAGATACGCAGTATTTT
TRBV29-1	NA	TRBJ2-7	TRBD1	CSVRTGLAYEQYF	TGCAGCGTGAGGACAGGGTTAGCCTACGAGCAGTACTTC
TRBV28	once	TRBJ2-7	NA	CASRAIGLIYEQYF	TGTGCCAGCAGGGCTATCGGACTCATCTACGAGCAGTACTTC
TRBV30	NA	TRBJ1-2	NA	CACPSGALDGYTF	TGTGCCTGCCCGTCGGGGGCTTTGGATGGCTACACCTTC
TRBV29-1	NA	TRBJ2-1	TRBD1	CSVNRGRDNEQFF	TGCAGCGTCAACAGGGGCCGAGACAATGAGCAGTTCTTC
TRBV15	many	TRBJ1-5	TRBD1	CATSGRGLRQPQHF	TGTGCCACCAGCGGCAGGGGGCTACGGCAGCCCCAGCATTTT
TRBV6-1	NA	TRBJ2-2	TRBD2	CASSAQPRTSEPIGELFF	TGTGCCAGCAGTGCTCAACCCCGGACTAGCGAACCTATCGGGGAGCTGTTTTTT
TRBV20-1	many	TRBJ2-7	NA	CSARRTDYEQYF	TGCAGTGCTAGGCGAACTGACTACGAGCAGTACTTC
TRBV29-1	NA	TRBJ1-2	NA	CSVVGSGGKGYTF	TGCAGCGTTGTGGGCAGCGGAGGGAAAGGCTACACCTTC
TRBV7-2	many	TRBJ2-7	NA	CASSFWDTYEQYF	TGTGCCAGCAGCTTCTGGGACACCTACGAGCAGTACTTC
TRBV14	NA	TRBJ2-2	NA	CASTSLSRAGELFF	TGTGCCAGCACTTCATTAAGCAGAGCCGGGGAGCTGTTTTTT
TRBV20-1	many	TRBJ2-7	NA	CSARVVGDSSYEQYF	TGCAGTGCTAGAGTAGTCGGTGATAGCTCCTACGAGCAGTACTTC
TRBV15	NA	TRBJ1-6	TRBD1	CATSSGRAGGAGSPLHF	TGTGCCACCAGCAGTGGTCGGGCAGGGGGCGCCGGGTCACCCCTCCACTTT
TRBV20-1	NA	TRBJ1-2	TRBD1	CSALGQTYSGYTF	TGCAGTGCCTTGGGACAGACGTATTCGGGCTACACCTTC
TRBV20-1	many	TRBJ2-7	NA	CSAAIGGTLGYEQYF	TGCAGTGCCGCAATTGGGGGGACGTTGGGGTACGAGCAGTACTTC
TRBV5-1	many	TRBJ1-5	TRBD1	CASSLGQGDPPHF	TGCGCCAGCAGCTTGGGACAGGGAGATCCTCCGCATTTT
TRBV12-3/TRBV12-4	few	TRBJ2-7	NA	CASSFDRASIPYEQYF	TGTGCCAGCAGTTTCGACCGGGCCTCAATCCCTTACGAGCAGTACTTC
TRBV25-1	few	TRBJ1-1	NA	CASSDLGAEAFF	TGTGCCAGCAGTGATCTCGGGGCTGAAGCTTTCTTT
TRBV20-1	NA	TRBJ1-1	NA	CSARDSVWSSRNTEAFF	TGCAGTGCAAGAGACAGCGTTTGGTCGAGCAGGAACACTGAAGCTTTCTTT
TRBV24-1	many	TRBJ2-2	NA	CATGRENTGELFF	TGTGCCACCGGCAGGGAGAACACCGGGGAGCTGTTTTTT
TRBV25-1	many	TRBJ2-7	TRBD1	CASSGGTEYEQYF	TGTGCCAGCAGTGGGGGGACAGAATACGAGCAGTACTTC
TRBV10-3	NA	TRBJ2-1	TRBD2	CAIRAGGLVVRDEQFF	TGTGCCATCAGGGCGGGGGGACTAGTCGTCCGGGATGAGCAGTTCTTC
TRBV15	many	TRBJ1-4	TRBD1	CATSRTFRGDSNEKLFF	TGTGCCACCAGCAGAACCTTCAGGGGGGATAGTAATGAAAAACTGTTTTTT
TRBV20-1	many	TRBJ1-5	TRBD1	CSAQRQGAQPQHF	TGCAGTGCCCAACGACAGGGGGCTCAGCCCCAGCATTTT
TRBV20-1	NA	TRBJ1-2	TRBD1	CSPSEQGAEYYGYTF	TGCAGTCCTAGTGAACAGGGGGCGGAATACTATGGCTACACCTTC
TRBV7-3	few	TRBJ2-3	TRBD2	CASSFSGDTDTQYF	TGTGCCAGCAGCTTCAGCGGGGATACAGATACGCAGTATTTT
TRBV4-1	NA	TRBJ2-7	NA	CASSQLGTRERYF	TGCGCCAGCAGCCAATTAGGGACCCGGGAGCGGTACTTC
TRBV4-2	NA	TRBJ1-2	TRBD1	CASSLWDRGSYTF	TGTGCCAGCAGCTTGTGGGACAGGGGTAGCTACACCTTC
TRBV7-2	many	TRBJ2-5	NA	CASSWSWGKETQYF	TGTGCCAGCAGCTGGAGCTGGGGGAAGGAGACCCAGTACTTC
TRBV15	once	TRBJ1-2	NA	CATSRVGATHGYTF	TGTGCCACCAGCAGAGTTGGGGCCACCCATGGCTACACCTTC
TRBV30	few	TRBJ1-2	NA	CAWSVSPAGSPNYGYTF	TGTGCCTGGAGTGTCTCGCCCGCAGGGAGCCCTAACTATGGCTACACCTTC
TRBV6-5	few	TRBJ2-4	TRBD1	CASSSRTGQGHIQYF	TGTGCCAGCAGTTCCCGAACGGGACAGGGGCACATTCAGTACTTC
TRBV4-2	few	TRBJ2-1	NA	CASSQGQISADNEQLF	TGTGCCAGCAGCCAAGGTCAGATCAGCGCCGACAATGAGCAGCTCTTC
TRBV7-2	many	TRBJ1-1	NA	CASSAGDTEAFF	TGTGCCAGCAGCGCCGGGGACACTGAAGCTTTCTTT
TRBV19	many	TRBJ1-6	NA	CASSSGEGDNSPLHF	TGTGCCAGTAGCTCCGGAGAAGGGGATAATTCACCCCTCCACTTT